This entry lists 30 T cell receptor beta chains sequenced from one sample in a study of T cell responses to AZD1222 COVID-19 vaccine. Generated by immunoSEQ multiplex PCR, the TCRdb table keeps only in-frame clones and is missing some. The sample includes over 85,000 clones, 94% of them seen just once. Here the sequenced sample was peripheral blood, taken 28 days after the second AZD1222 dose. These receptors were collected from an adult who received the AZD1222 COVID-19 vaccine.

The chain joins TRBV18 to TRBJ1-2; 9 nucleotides line up with TRBD1. With V trimmed by 2 bases and J by 8 bases, 18 bases remained unmatched. Germline loops: CDR1 KGHSH, CDR2 LQKENI. This CDR3 has 18 amino acids. This chain's CDR3 is CASSPLSSDRGSYYGYTF. The CDR3 coding sequence is TGTGCCAGCTCACCATTGTCTTCAGACAGGGGGTCCTATTACGGCTACACCTTC.

The chain uses TRBV19 and TRBJ2-5, with 7 bases lining up with TRBD1. Germline values: CDR1 LNHDA, CDR2 SQIVND (reference sequence). The CDR3 has 14 amino acids. Trimming took 6 bases from V and 5 from J; bases not matched to a gene: 9. CDR3 sequence (DNA): TGTGCCAGTAGACGTGACAGGGTCCAGGAGACCCAGTACTTC. This translates into CASRRDRVQETQYF.

The V and J genes are TRBV7-9 and TRBJ1-1; 10 nucleotides match TRBD1. Looked up from germline, CDR1 is SEHNR and CDR2 is FQNEAQ (reference sequence). There are 14 residues in the CDR3. With 11 bases clipped from V and 7 bases from J, the junction kept 13 bases outside the gene matches. DNA of the CDR3: TGTGCCGTCGCTCCGGGACAGGGGATGGTTGAAGCTTTCTTT. This translates into CAVAPGQGMVEAFF.

This clone has only one observation. This chain uses TRBV5-1 with TRBJ2-1; TRBD2 aligns across 14 bases. CDR1 SGHRS and CDR2 YFSETQ come from the germline V gene. V dropped 4 bases and J dropped 8; count of bases not matched to a gene: 5. This CDR3 contains 15 residues. The CDR3 region is CASSGGLAGEDEQFF. The CDR3, as DNA: TGCGCCAGCAGCGGGGGACTAGCGGGAGAGGATGAGCAGTTCTTC. Variable domain in full (rest from reference TRBV5-1 and TRBJ2-1): KAGVTQTPRYLIKTRGQQVTLSCSPISGHRSVSWYQQTPGQGLQFLFEYFSETQRNKGNFPGRFSGRQFSNSRSEMNVSTLELGDSALYLCASSGGLAGEDEQFFGPGTRLTVL.

The CDR3 is CASSSGQFNEKLFF. The CDR3 DNA follows: TGTGCCAGCAGCTCGGGACAGTTTAATGAAAAACTGTTTTTT. The gene calls are TRBV5-4 and TRBJ1-4; 7 bases match TRBD1. CDR3 size: 14 residues. Trimming at V came to 3 bases and at J to 4 bases, leaving 3 bases not matched to a gene. Germline V gene sequence: CDR1 SGHNT, CDR2 YYREEE (reference sequence).

The chain uses TRBV2 and TRBJ1-6; D is unclear. V was cut by 7 bases and J by 7 bases, with 14 bases left in between. The CDR3 has 14 amino acids. CDR1 SNHLY and CDR2 FYNNEI come from the germline V gene. The CDR3 reads CASTREAPNSPLHF. Here the CDR3 DNA reads TGTGCCAGCACGAGGGAGGCGCCAAATTCACCCCTCCACTTT.

The rearrangement joins TRBV19 to TRBJ2-5; 9 nucleotides align to TRBD1. There are 15 residues in the CDR3. CDR1 is LNHDA and CDR2 is SQIVND in the germline V gene (reference sequence). The V and J ends lost 5 bases and 5 bases, in that order; junction bases with no gene match: 9. The CDR3 spells CASSPYRGPGETQYF. CDR3 nucleotides: TGTGCCAGTAGTCCATACAGGGGGCCAGGGGAGACCCAGTACTTC.

The gene calls are TRBV18 and TRBJ1-5; D is ambiguous. The CDR3 is made up of 16 amino acids. The germline V gene encodes CDR1 KGHSH and CDR2 LQKENI. The ends were cut back, 0 bases at V and 6 bases at J, with 15 bases in the middle. In nucleotides, the CDR3 is TGTGCCAGCTCACCACCGAACTCTCGGGGTGGTCAGCCCCAGCATTTT. It is translated as CASSPPNSRGGQPQHF.

The chain couples TRBV6-5 to TRBJ1-3; D remains unclear. The CDR3 consists of 13 residues. Trimming left V 7 bases short and J 4 bases short, with 11 bases between. The germline V gene has CDR1 MNHEY and CDR2 SVGAGI. Written as DNA, the CDR3 is TGTGCCAGCACCCTCGCCGGCGGAAACACCATATATTTT. As protein: CASTLAGGNTIYF.

CDR3 sequence: CASRFGQPNTEAFF. DNA of the CDR3: TGCGCCAGCAGATTTGGACAGCCGAACACTGAAGCTTTCTTT. The chain employs TRBV5-1 and TRBJ1-1, with D perhaps TRBD1 (6 bases). CDR3 length equals 14 residues. Germline V gene lookup returns CDR1 SGHRS and CDR2 YFSETQ. Trimming removed 5 bases at V and 1 base at J, with 12 bases between.

The gene calls are TRBV5-1 and TRBJ2-3; D not resolved. The CDR3 length is 14 residues. V shed 4 bases and J shed 0 bases, with 9 bases lying between them. Germline loops: CDR1 SGHRS, CDR2 YFSETQ. The CDR3 DNA sequence: TGCGCCAGCAGCGCCTGGGATAGCACAGATACGCAGTATTTT. Its protein product is CASSAWDSTDTQYF.

The genes are TRBV15 and TRBJ2-1, with a tentative D call TRBD1 (6 bases). CDR3 length: 17 residues. Trimming took off 5 bases at V and 5 bases at J, with 22 bases between the two ends. Per the germline V gene, CDR1 is LNHNV and CDR2 is YYDKDF (reference sequence). The CDR3 here is CATSGSPPGTTNNEQFF. CDR3 DNA: TGTGCCACCAGCGGCAGTCCCCCCGGGACAACAAACAATGAGCAGTTCTTC.

This chain uses TRBV27 with TRBJ2-7, with a possible D match to TRBD2 (5 bases). The V gene lost 0 bases and the J gene lost 0 bases, with 12 bases spanning the gap. The CDR3 consists of 16 residues. CDR1 and CDR2 (germline): MNHEY, SMNVEV (reference sequence). CDR3 sequence (DNA): TGTGCCAGCAGTTTATCCGGCGGGTTAAGCTCCTACGAGCAGTACTTC. This codes for CASSLSGGLSSYEQYF.

The chain links TRBV6-5 to TRBJ1-4, with D possibly matching TRBD1 (6 bases). Germline values: CDR1 MNHEY, CDR2 SVGAGI. Trimming stripped 4 bases from V and 3 bases from J, with 9 bases between. The CDR3 sequence is 14 residues long. The CDR3 region has the DNA TGTGCCAGCAGTTTCCAGGGGTCTAATGAAAAACTGTTTTTT. This gives the protein CASSFQGSNEKLFF.

The CDR3 coding sequence is TGTGCCAGCAGCCCCGGGACAGGGAATCAGCCCCAGCATTTT. Protein product: CASSPGTGNQPQHF. This chain links TRBV11-2 with TRBJ1-5; 9 bases match TRBD1. Germline trimming cut 5 bases from V and 4 bases from J; bases unmatched to any gene: 3. This CDR3 comprises 14 residues. The germline V gene encodes CDR1 SGHAT and CDR2 FQNNGV.

This clone was seen just once. V usage is TRBV5-4 and J usage is TRBJ2-7; 9 nucleotides agree with TRBD2. Per the germline V gene, CDR1 is SGHNT and CDR2 is YYREEE (reference sequence). With V trimmed by 4 bases and J by 2 bases, 10 bases remained unmatched. CDR3 size: 16 residues. In DNA form, the CDR3 reads TGTGCCAGCAGCGACTCTAGCGGGGACAACCCCTACGAGCAGTACTTC. It specifies CASSDSSGDNPYEQYF.

The chain carries TRBV12-5 and TRBJ1-4; no clear D. The V gene lost 1 base and the J gene lost 8 bases, with 11 bases spanning the gap. The germline V gene encodes CDR1 LGHNT and CDR2 FRNRAP. This CDR3 is 14 amino acids long. This CDR3 reads CASGLGGYAEKLFF. The CDR3 DNA follows: TGTGCTAGTGGTTTGGGAGGGTATGCAGAAAAACTGTTTTTT.

This clone was counted only a few times. J is TRBJ1-2 and V is TRBV5-4, with a weak D call TRBD1 (5 bases). The CDR3 is 15 amino acids. The germline gives CDR1 SGHNT, CDR2 YYREEE (reference sequence). V dropped 0 bases and J dropped 8 bases, with 17 bases sitting between them. The CDR3 loop is CASSLAGLGTRGYTF. The CDR3, as DNA: TGTGCCAGCAGCTTGGCCGGTCTGGGGACCAGAGGCTACACCTTC.

The genes are TRBV27 and TRBJ1-2; 9 bases map to TRBD1. Unmatched junction bases numbered 7, after V lost 0 bases and J lost 8 bases. From germline, CDR1 is MNHEY and CDR2 SMNVEV (reference sequence). There are 15 residues in the CDR3. In nucleotides, the CDR3 is TGTGCCAGCAGTTTATCGAACAGGGGGCGGGAAGGCTACACCTTC. Translation: CASSLSNRGREGYTF.

The gene calls are TRBV4-1 and TRBJ2-7; D gene unclear. CDR1 and CDR2 (germline): MGHRA, YSYEKL. This CDR3 spans 13 amino acids. Trimming removed 0 bases from V and 5 bases from J, with 8 bases in between. The CDR3 loop reads CASSQESRDEQYF. The CDR3 coding sequence is TGCGCCAGCAGCCAAGAATCTCGGGACGAGCAGTACTTC.

This chain links TRBV6-4 with TRBJ1-5, with D possibly TRBD1 on 6 matching bases. Germline-derived CDR1 and CDR2 are MRHNA and SNTAGT. This CDR3 is built from 14 residues. V lost 2 bases to trimming and J lost 6 bases, with 11 bases between them. As DNA, the CDR3 is TGTGCCAGCAGTGACACGGGGGCGACTCAGCCCCAGCATTTT. This translates into CASSDTGATQPQHF.

The V call is TRBV10-3, the J call TRBJ2-7; TRBD2 might be the D (5 bases). Per the germline V gene, CDR1 is ENHRY and CDR2 is SYGVKD. V was pared by 7 bases and J by 6 bases, with 19 bases between. The CDR3 has 14 amino acids. The CDR3 here is CAIKLTTDSGEQYF. Here the CDR3 DNA reads TGTGCCATCAAACTCACCACGGACTCGGGCGAGCAGTACTTC.

The chain is built from TRBV30 and TRBJ1-1; D may be TRBD1 (5 bases). The germline V gene encodes CDR1 GTSNPN and CDR2 SVGIG (reference sequence). V gave up 0 bases and J gave up 1 base, with 6 bases separating them. The CDR3 length is 13 residues. The CDR3 sequence: CAWSVTANTEAFF. CDR3 nucleotides: TGTGCCTGGAGTGTGACAGCGAACACTGAAGCTTTCTTT.

This clone is a singleton in its sample. The V gene is TRBV27, the J gene TRBJ2-7; D might be TRBD1 (5 bases). V lost 5 bases to trimming and J lost 6 bases, with 11 bases between them. This CDR3 has 12 residues. Germline CDR1 reads MNHEY; CDR2 reads SMNVEV (reference sequence). This CDR3 reads CASSLQGTEQYF. The CDR3 DNA sequence: TGTGCCAGCAGTCTCCAGGGAACCGAGCAGTACTTC.

The chain employs TRBV28 and TRBJ2-1; D unresolved. Germline-derived CDR1 and CDR2 are MDHEN and SYDVKM. The CDR3 has 13 amino acids. The V end lost 5 bases, the J end lost 12 bases, and 17 bases lay between the germline ends. The CDR3 protein is CASSAPPGWRQFF. CDR3 nucleotide sequence: TGTGCCAGCAGTGCACCGCCTGGATGGCGGCAGTTCTTC.

The chain joins TRBV29-1 to TRBJ1-5, with D possibly being TRBD1 (5 bases). Trimming pared 7 bases from V and 6 bases from J, leaving 13 bases between. The CDR3 covers 12 residues. Germline loops: CDR1 SQVTM, CDR2 ANQGSEA. The CDR3 DNA sequence: TGCAGCGGCGGGTCGGGGGGTCAGCCCCAGCATTTT. Protein: CSGGSGGQPQHF.

The chain combines TRBV18 with TRBJ1-1; D not resolved. The CDR3 runs to 15 residues. Germline CDR1 and CDR2: KGHSH and LQKENI. Trimming took off 3 bases at V and 8 bases at J, with 19 bases between the two ends. The chain's CDR3 is CASSPNPELTIEAFF. DNA of the CDR3: TGTGCCAGCTCACCTAACCCGGAACTTACCATCGAAGCTTTCTTT. The whole variable domain, remainder taken from reference TRBV18 and TRBJ1-1, is NAGVMQNPRHLVRRRGQEARLRCSPMKGHSHVYWYRQLPEEGLKFMVYLQKENIIDESGMPKERFSAEFPKEGPSILRIQQVVRGDSAAYFCASSPNPELTIEAFFGQGTRLTVV.

The chain employs TRBV18 and TRBJ1-4; D is uncertain. Trimming removed 3 bases from V and 0 bases from J, with 11 bases in between. The CDR3 totals 16 residues. Germline loops: CDR1 KGHSH, CDR2 LQKENI. CDR3 sequence: CASSPRLTATNEKLFF. As DNA, the CDR3 is TGTGCCAGCTCACCGCGTCTCACCGCAACTAATGAAAAACTGTTTTTT.

V usage is TRBV6-6 and J usage is TRBJ1-2; TRBD1 aligns across 9 bases. V shed 7 bases, J shed 1 base, and the junction held 4 bases outside the gene matches. Looked up from germline, CDR1 is MNHNY and CDR2 is SVGAGI (reference sequence). The length of the CDR3 is 14 residues. The CDR3 DNA follows: TGTGCCAGCACCCGGGACAGGGATAACTATGGCTACACCTTC. This encodes CASTRDRDNYGYTF.

DNA of the CDR3: TGTGCTAGTGGTTTGGTTCAGAATGAAGCTTTCTTT. It is translated as CASGLVQNEAFF. The J gene is TRBJ1-1, the V gene TRBV12-5; D uncertain. The germline V gene encodes CDR1 LGHNT and CDR2 FRNRAP. Trimming took off 0 bases at V and 7 bases at J, with 6 bases between the two ends. The CDR3 length is 12 residues.